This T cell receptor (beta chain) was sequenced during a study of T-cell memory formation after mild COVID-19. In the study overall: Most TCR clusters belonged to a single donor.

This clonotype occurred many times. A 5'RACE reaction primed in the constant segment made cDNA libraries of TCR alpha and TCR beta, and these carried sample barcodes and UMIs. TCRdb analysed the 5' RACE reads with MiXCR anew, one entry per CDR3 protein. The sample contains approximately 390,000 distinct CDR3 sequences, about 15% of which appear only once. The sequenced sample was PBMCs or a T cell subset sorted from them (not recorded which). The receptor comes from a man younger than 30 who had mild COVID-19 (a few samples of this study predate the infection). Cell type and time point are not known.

CDR3 protein: CASSFSGRRETQYF. The CDR3 DNA reads as TGTGCCAGCAGCTTTTCAGGGCGGCGGGAGACCCAGTACTTC. V is TRBV12-3 or TRBV12-4 and J is TRBJ2-5, with D perhaps TRBD1 (5 bases). CDR3 length: 14 amino acids. Trimming left V 6 bases short and J 5 bases short, with 16 bases between.